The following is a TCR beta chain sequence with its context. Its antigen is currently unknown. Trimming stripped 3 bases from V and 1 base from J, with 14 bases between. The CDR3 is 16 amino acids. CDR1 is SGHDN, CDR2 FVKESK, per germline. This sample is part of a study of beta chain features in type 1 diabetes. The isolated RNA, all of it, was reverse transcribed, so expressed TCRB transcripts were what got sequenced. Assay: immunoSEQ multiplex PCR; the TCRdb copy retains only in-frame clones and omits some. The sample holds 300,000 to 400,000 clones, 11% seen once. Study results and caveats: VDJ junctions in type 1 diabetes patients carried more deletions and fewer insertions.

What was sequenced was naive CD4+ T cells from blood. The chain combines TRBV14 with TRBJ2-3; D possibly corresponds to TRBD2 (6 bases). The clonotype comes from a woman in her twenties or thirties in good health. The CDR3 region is CASSHLDSGGTDTQYF. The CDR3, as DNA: TGTGCCAGCAGCCACCTGGACTCGGGGGGCACAGATACGCAGTATTTT.